A single sample is the source of the 24 T cell receptor beta chains below, sequenced in a study of T cell responses to AZD1222 COVID-19 vaccine. Using immunoSEQ multiplex PCR, the repertoire was profiled, and TCRdb retains in-frame clones only, with some absent. The table lists 95,000 or so clones, 89% of them singletons. The sample here was peripheral blood, taken on day 0 of MenACWY control vaccination. The receptor source for this set is an adult in good health.

By share, this clone counts as medium-sized. The chain has TRBV12-3 or TRBV12-4 and TRBJ1-2; the D is unclear. The V end was cut by 2 bases, the J end by 7 bases, with 11 bases between. CDR3 length equals 13 residues. The CDR3 DNA follows: TGTGCCAGCAGTTTATTTTCAGGTGGTGGCTACACCTTC. The encoded protein is CASSLFSGGGYTF.

The chain couples TRBV5-4 to TRBJ2-7; 15 bases match TRBD2. V lost 3 bases, J lost 3 bases, and 4 bases stayed unmatched. CDR3 length: 16 residues. Germline V gene sequence: CDR1 SGHNT, CDR2 YYREEE (reference sequence). CDR3 residues: CASSYGTSGGIYEQYF. The CDR3 DNA reads as TGTGCCAGCAGCTACGGGACTAGCGGGGGGATCTACGAGCAGTACTTC.

This sequence joins TRBV29-1 and TRBJ2-7, with 9 bases matching TRBD2. This CDR3 region has 15 residues. V was pared by 1 base and J by 1 base, with 5 bases of the junction left unmatched. Germline V lookup: CDR1 SQVTM, CDR2 ANQGSEA. CDR3 amino acids: CSVEGGSGGSYEQYF. CDR3 in DNA: TGCAGCGTTGAAGGAGGTAGCGGGGGTTCCTACGAGCAGTACTTC.

In its sample, this clone was seen a few times. The rearrangement links TRBV13 to TRBJ1-5; D unresolved. The CDR3 loop spans 14 amino acids. The V end was cut by 6 bases, the J end by 0 bases, with 9 bases between. Germline V gene sequence: CDR1 PRHDT, CDR2 FYEKMQ (reference sequence). As DNA, the CDR3 is TGTGCCAGCAGTTTTTCCTTTAGCAATCAGCCCCAGCATTTT. Translation gives CASSFSFSNQPQHF.

DNA of the CDR3: TGTGCCAGCAGGACTAGCGGGGCCTACAATGAGCAGTTCTTC. The encoded protein is CASRTSGAYNEQFF. This rearrangement joins TRBV7-3 to TRBJ2-1; 11 nucleotides line up with TRBD2. Unmatched junction bases numbered 0, after V lost 6 bases and J lost 2 bases. From germline, CDR1 is SGHTA and CDR2 FQGTGA. This CDR3 is built from 14 residues.

V usage is TRBV19 and J usage is TRBJ2-3; 11 bases match TRBD2. The CDR3 is 16 residues long. Germline-derived CDR1 and CDR2 are LNHDA and SQIVND (reference sequence). With V trimmed by 5 bases and J by 2 bases, 6 bases remained unmatched. CDR3 sequence (DNA): TGTGCCAGTAGTCTCCGACTAGCGGGGCTCACAGATACGCAGTATTTT. Its translation is CASSLRLAGLTDTQYF. Filled out from reference TRBV19 and TRBJ2-3, the complete variable domain reads DGGITQSPKYLFRKEGQNVTLSCEQNLNHDAMYWYRQDPGQGLRLIYYSQIVNDFQKGDIAEGYSVSREKKESFPLTVTSAQKNPTAFYLCASSLRLAGLTDTQYFGPGTRLTVL.

A few counts support this clone. The chain has TRBV12-3 or TRBV12-4 and TRBJ1-1, with a weak D call TRBD1 (5 bases). V was shortened by 5 bases and J by 5 bases, with 12 bases between the two germline ends. This CDR3 has 13 residues. CDR3 sequence: CASSRARATEAFF. In DNA, the CDR3 is TGTGCCAGCAGTAGAGCCAGGGCAACTGAAGCTTTCTTT.

The genes are TRBV3-1 (or the pseudogene TRBV3-2) and TRBJ2-1; 10 bases are a match to TRBD2. V shed 3 bases, J shed 1 base, and the junction held 6 bases outside the gene matches. This CDR3 is 17 amino acids long. Germline CDR1 is LGHDT and CDR2 is YNNKEL (reference sequence). CDR3 sequence: CASSHPASGSSYNEQFF. CDR3 in DNA: TGTGCCAGCAGCCACCCCGCTAGCGGGAGTTCCTACAATGAGCAGTTCTTC.

This chain uses TRBV12-5 with TRBJ1-2, with a possible D match to TRBD1 (6 bases). CDR3 length: 15 residues. Germline CDR1 reads LGHNT; CDR2 reads FRNRAP. Deletions cut 0 bases from V and 2 bases from J, with 10 bases between. DNA of the CDR3: TGTGCTAGTGGTTTGGTACCCCAGGGGAACTATGGCTACACCTTC. This gives the protein CASGLVPQGNYGYTF. The whole variable domain, filled in from reference TRBV12-5 and TRBJ1-2, reads DARVTQTPRHKVTEMGQEVTMRCQPILGHNTVFWYRQTMMQGLELLAYFRNRAPLDDSGMPKDRFSAEMPDATLATLKIQPSEPRDSAVYFCASGLVPQGNYGYTFGSGTRLTVV.

J is TRBJ1-1 and V is TRBV11-2, with a weak D call TRBD1 (5 bases). The germline V and J ends were trimmed by 6 bases and 1 base, with 15 bases remaining between them. This CDR3 is 15 amino acids long. Germline assignment: CDR1 SGHAT and CDR2 FQNNGV. The CDR3 coding sequence is TGTGCCAGCAGACAACCCCCGGGGCCGAACACTGAAGCTTTCTTT. Amino acids: CASRQPPGPNTEAFF.

The V call is TRBV5-1, the J call TRBJ1-1, with D tentatively TRBD1 (5 bases). Trimming stripped 0 bases from V and 1 base from J, with 10 bases between. The CDR3 totals 15 residues. Germline V gene sequence: CDR1 SGHRS, CDR2 YFSETQ. The CDR3: CASSLGKGRNTEAFF. The DNA of the CDR3 is TGCGCCAGCAGCTTGGGTAAGGGGAGGAACACTGAAGCTTTCTTT.

The chain joins TRBV7-2 to TRBJ2-3; 12 nucleotides align to TRBD2. The CDR3 is made up of 16 amino acids. The V and J ends lost 4 bases and 6 bases, in that order; junction bases with no gene match: 8. From germline, CDR1 is SGHTA and CDR2 FQGNSA. CDR3 sequence: CASSSLAGGPGDTQYF. The CDR3 nucleotides read TGTGCCAGCAGCTCGCTAGCGGGGGGGCCGGGGGATACGCAGTATTTT.

V and J are TRBV12-3 or TRBV12-4 and TRBJ1-1; 8 bases are shared with TRBD1. The CDR3 has 12 amino acids. The trim removed 5 bases at V and 9 bases at J, leaving 5 bases unmatched. The CDR3, as DNA: TGTGCCAGCAGTCCGGACAGGGTGAAAGCTTTCTTT. Translating it yields CASSPDRVKAFF.

This rearrangement joins TRBV28 to TRBJ1-1; no reliable D call. This CDR3 is built from 16 residues. V was cut by 2 bases and J by 2 bases, with 15 bases left in between. Per germline, CDR1 MDHEN and CDR2 SYDVKM. The CDR3 protein is CASSLGLSRRNTEAFF. The CDR3 DNA reads as TGTGCCAGCAGTTTAGGATTGTCCAGGAGAAACACTGAAGCTTTCTTT.

This clone turned up a few times. The chain couples TRBV11-2 to TRBJ1-2; D is ambiguous. V shed 5 bases and J shed 3 bases, with 10 bases lying between them. This CDR3 is 13 amino acids long. Germline assignment: CDR1 SGHAT and CDR2 FQNNGV. CDR3 in DNA: TGTGCCAGCAGCCCCCCGGGGTACTATGGCTACACCTTC. This sequence encodes CASSPPGYYGYTF.

The chain uses TRBV2 and TRBJ2-7; D possibly corresponds to TRBD2 (5 bases). V was trimmed by 4 bases and J by 9 bases, leaving 13 bases between them. The CDR3 spans 12 residues. Germline CDR1 SNHLY, CDR2 FYNNEI. The CDR3 loop reads CASSVTRYPQYF. The CDR3 DNA sequence: TGTGCCAGCAGTGTAACTAGGTATCCGCAGTACTTC.

This chain links TRBV5-1 with TRBJ2-3; weak D call: TRBD1 (6 bases). The germline V gene encodes CDR1 SGHRS and CDR2 YFSETQ. The CDR3 covers 16 residues. Trimming stripped 0 bases from V and 0 bases from J, with 11 bases between. CDR3 nucleotides: TGCGCCAGCAGCTTGGCCGGGACACCTAGCACAGATACGCAGTATTTT. Translation: CASSLAGTPSTDTQYF. The entire variable domain, with the rest obtained from reference TRBV5-1 and TRBJ2-3, is as follows: KAGVTQTPRYLIKTRGQQVTLSCSPISGHRSVSWYQQTPGQGLQFLFEYFSETQRNKGNFPGRFSGRQFSNSRSEMNVSTLELGDSALYLCASSLAGTPSTDTQYFGPGTRLTVL.

The rearrangement joins TRBV21-1 to TRBJ1-1. TRBV21-1 is a known pseudogene. This CDR3 has 14 amino acids. CDR3 in amino acids: CASSIPDSNTEAFF. The CDR3 DNA is TGTGCCAGCAGCATACCTGACTCGAACACTGAAGCTTTCTTT.

This clone was picked up one time. The chain couples TRBV7-2 to TRBJ2-2; either TRBD1 or TRBD2 may supply D (6 bases each). Germline V gene data show CDR1 as SGHTA and CDR2 as FQGNSA. This CDR3 is 14 amino acids long. The V end was cut by 10 bases, the J end by 0 bases, with 12 bases between. CDR3 in amino acids: CAIKGEANTGELFF. In DNA form, the CDR3 reads TGTGCCATAAAGGGGGAGGCGAACACCGGGGAGCTGTTTTTT.

The J gene is TRBJ1-4, the V gene TRBV9; 7 nucleotides match TRBD1. From germline, CDR1 is SGDLS and CDR2 YYNGEE. The CDR3 length is 15 residues. J was trimmed by 5 bases and V by 2 bases; bases with no gene match: 6. CDR3 amino acids: CASSVSGGGNEKLFF. As DNA, the CDR3 is TGTGCCAGCAGCGTGTCAGGGGGAGGGAATGAAAAACTGTTTTTT.

This clone has a single count. This chain joins TRBV24-1 and TRBJ2-2; 7 positions match TRBD1. CDR3 length equals 16 residues. The V gene's germline CDR1 is KGHDR and CDR2 SFDVKD. V shed 5 bases and J 4 bases; nucleotides not matched to a gene: 9. DNA for the CDR3: TGTGCCACCAGTGGACCGGGACAGCAAATCACCGGGGAGCTGTTTTTT. It encodes CATSGPGQQITGELFF.

The chain recombines TRBV27 with TRBJ2-7, with 10 bases identical to TRBD2. With 3 bases clipped from V and 3 bases from J, the junction kept 11 bases outside the gene matches. Germline CDR1 MNHEY, CDR2 SMNVEV (reference sequence). CDR3 size: 17 residues. The CDR3 loop is CASSLKGLAGAFYEQYF. The CDR3, as DNA: TGTGCCAGCAGTTTGAAGGGGCTAGCGGGGGCCTTCTACGAGCAGTACTTC.

The chain uses TRBV7-9 and TRBJ2-2, with D maybe TRBD2 (6 bases). CDR3 size: 14 residues. Trimming took 4 bases from V and 0 from J, leaving 6 bases between them. The V gene's germline CDR1 is SEHNR and CDR2 FQNEAQ (reference sequence). CDR3 in DNA: TGTGCCAGCAGCTGGGGGGCGAACACCGGGGAGCTGTTTTTT. It yields the protein CASSWGANTGELFF.

This clone turned up a few times. The chain recombines TRBV6-2 or TRBV6-3 with TRBJ1-5; no reliable D call. The germline V gene has CDR1 MNHEY and CDR2 SVGEGT. V dropped 3 bases and J dropped 2 bases, with 8 bases sitting between them. The CDR3 consists of 14 residues. The CDR3 nucleotides read TGTGCCAGCAGTTATGAGGCACGCAATCAGCCCCAGCATTTT. It translates to CASSYEARNQPQHF.